The sequence of this T cell receptor (beta chain) was determined in a study of blood T cell repertoires in COVID-19. Turning to the study itself: Donors in the United States, Italy and Spain gave samples during acute or convalescent COVID-19. Sources were T cells, B-cell-depleted T cells, or PBMCs; the material itself was cDNA or gDNA.

As handled by the study authors: Estimated nucleated cell counts came from reference gene primer amplification. Libraries were prepared by immunoSEQ multiplex PCR; TCRdb keeps only in-frame clonotypes and omits some of them. From that table come the V and J calls and clone size; the DNA was used to work out D and trimming. The sample contains 70,000 or so clones, 82% of which appear only once. The CDR3 runs 17 residues. From germline, CDR1 is SGHTA and CDR2 FQGNSA. V lost 1 base and J lost 2; bases outside the gene matches: 7. Sample: peripheral blood. The chain links TRBV7-2 to TRBJ2-1; 8 nucleotides agree with TRBD2. The sequence was collected from a human donor in a cohort sampled during active COVID-19. CDR3 region: CASSLDPSSGPYNEQFF. CDR3 sequence (DNA): TGTGCCAGCAGCTTAGATCCGTCTAGCGGGCCCTACAATGAGCAGTTCTTC.